This TCR beta chain emerged from a study of vaccination and CD4 T cells after COVID-19. Study-level information: Researchers treated control cultures with a CEFX pool, an HIV-1 Nef pool, or no peptide.

CDR1 is SGHTA and CDR2 is FQGNSA in the germline V gene. Trimming left V 5 bases short and J 7 bases short, with 12 bases between. The CDR3 contains 14 residues. This clonotype was observed a few times. Antigen specificity is unknown. Described treatment: roughly 10-day PBMC culture with coronavirus spike peptide pools or control peptides (ViraFEST assay). Sequencing of the DNA from cultured CD4+ T cells was carried out with the Oncomine TCR Beta short-read assay. TCRdb recomputed calls from the PCR reads with MiXCR, one row per CDR3 protein. Found here are approximately 15,000 distinct CDR3 sequences, roughly 56% of them singletons; the top ten hold about 5.5%.

The gene calls are TRBV7-2 and TRBJ1-6; D might be TRBD1 (6 bases). The sequenced sample was CD4+ T cells from blood, cultured in vitro, obtained after SARS-CoV-2 vaccination. The source of this sequence is a human donor who had recovered from COVID-19. CDR3 region: CASSPEGGNSPLHF. In DNA, the CDR3 is TGTGCCAGCAGCCCGGAGGGGGGGAATTCACCCCTCCACTTT.